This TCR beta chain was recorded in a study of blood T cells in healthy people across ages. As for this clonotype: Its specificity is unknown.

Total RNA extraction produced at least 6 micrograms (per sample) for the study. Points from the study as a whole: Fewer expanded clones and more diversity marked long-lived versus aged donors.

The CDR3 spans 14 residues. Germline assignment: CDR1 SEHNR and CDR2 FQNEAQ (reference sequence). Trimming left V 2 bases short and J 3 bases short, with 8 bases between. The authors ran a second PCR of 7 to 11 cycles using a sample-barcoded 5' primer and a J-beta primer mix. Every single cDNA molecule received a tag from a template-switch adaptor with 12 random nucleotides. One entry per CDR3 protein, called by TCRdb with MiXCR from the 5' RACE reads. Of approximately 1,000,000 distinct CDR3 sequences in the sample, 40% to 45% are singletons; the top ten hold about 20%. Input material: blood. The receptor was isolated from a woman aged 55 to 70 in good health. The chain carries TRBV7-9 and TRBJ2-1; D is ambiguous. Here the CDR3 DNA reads TGTGCCAGCAGCTTAACTACCGGCTACAATGAGCAGTTCTTC. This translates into CASSLTTGYNEQFF.